The clone carrying this T cell receptor beta chain showed up many times. This entry is derived from a study of T-cell reconstitution after alpha-beta-depleted transplantation in children. This sample's TCRbeta library carried unique molecular identifier barcodes. TCRdb called the PCR reads again in MiXCR, with one record for every CDR3 protein. Of approximately 100,000 distinct CDR3 sequences in the sample, 12% were seen once. Germline CDR1 SGHTA, CDR2 FQGNSA. V dropped 1 base and J dropped 2 bases, with 9 bases sitting between them. The CDR3 runs to 14 residues. This clonotype was obtained from a human donor who donated a stem cell graft to a child with inherited bone marrow failure. The chain links TRBV7-2 to TRBJ2-7; no clear D gene. The sequences come from PBMCs from the stem cell graft donor, collected from the stem cell graft. This CDR3 is CASSLGVNAYEQYF. CDR3 DNA: TGTGCCAGCAGCTTAGGGGTGAATGCCTACGAGCAGTACTTC.